This T cell receptor (beta chain) was captured by sequencing in a study of shared clonotypes between healthy human individuals. Study summary: Used for every donor were three CD4 naive, three CD4 memory, two CD8 naive and one CD8 memory plate. Study conclusions and caveats: The rarefaction results pointed to incomplete sorted-subset sequencing despite large depth. A reduction in generation probabilities was seen for non-shared clonotypes relative to those shared by all four donors.

Regarding this clone: As yet, its antigen is unknown. The sample holds other DNA sequences that translate to the same CDR3.

The table came from immunoSEQ multiplex PCR; TCRdb's copy has only in-frame clones and leaves some out. Of roughly 410,000 clones listed, approximately 97% are singletons. V shed 2 bases, J shed 1 base, and the junction held 0 bases outside the gene matches. Germline lookup yields CDR1 MNHEY and CDR2 SVGAGI. This CDR3 region has 15 residues. The sample consisted of memory CD8+ T cells sorted from blood. The subset here: CD45RO+ cells pooled with CCR7-negative TemRA cells. This TCR came from a man aged 25 to 45 in good health. This chain joins TRBV6-5 and TRBJ2-1, with 9 nucleotides matching TRBD1. CDR3 amino acids: CASSYGTGSYNEQFF. The DNA of the CDR3 is TGTGCCAGCAGTTACGGGACAGGGTCCTACAATGAGCAGTTCTTC.